This TCR beta chain was observed in a study of blood T cell repertoires in COVID-19. Germline CDR1 is SGHNT and CDR2 is YYREEE (reference sequence). The CDR3 contains 18 residues. The germline V and J ends were trimmed by 4 bases and 0 bases, with 20 bases remaining between them. Clinical histories supplied by participants themselves formed the basis of cohort assignment. Produced via immunoSEQ multiplex PCR; TCRdb's table is partial and in-frame only. The table includes 300,000 to 400,000 clones, roughly 90% detected once. The genes are TRBV5-4 and TRBJ1-3; D is perhaps TRBD1 (6 bases). Sample: PBMCs or T cells enriched from blood (not recorded which). The receptor comes from a woman between 25 and 40 years old with acute COVID-19. The CDR3 sequence is CASSRMQGTLLSGNTIYF. The CDR3, as DNA: TGTGCCAGCAGCCGCATGCAGGGGACCCTCCTCTCTGGAAACACCATATATTTT.